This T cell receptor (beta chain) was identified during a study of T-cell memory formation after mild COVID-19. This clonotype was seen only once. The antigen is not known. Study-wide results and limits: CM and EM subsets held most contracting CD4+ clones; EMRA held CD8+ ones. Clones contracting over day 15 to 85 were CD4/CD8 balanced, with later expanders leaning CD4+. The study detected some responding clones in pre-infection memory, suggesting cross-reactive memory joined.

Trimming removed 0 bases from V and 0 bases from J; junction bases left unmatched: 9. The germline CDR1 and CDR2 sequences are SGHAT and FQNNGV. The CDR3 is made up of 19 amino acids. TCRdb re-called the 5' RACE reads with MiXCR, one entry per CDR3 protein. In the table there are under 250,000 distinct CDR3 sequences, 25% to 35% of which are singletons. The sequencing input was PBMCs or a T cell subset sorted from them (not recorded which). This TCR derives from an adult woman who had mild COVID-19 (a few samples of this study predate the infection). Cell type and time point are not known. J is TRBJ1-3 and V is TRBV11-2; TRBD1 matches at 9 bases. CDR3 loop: CASSLDGGQGLPSGNTIYF. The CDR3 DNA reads TGTGCCAGCAGCTTAGACGGGGGACAGGGCCTTCCCTCTGGAAACACCATATATTTT.